What follows are 9 T cell receptor beta chains derived from one specimen sequenced in a study of T cell responses to AZD1222 COVID-19 vaccine. The data were produced by immunoSEQ multiplex PCR, yet TCRdb's version contains in-frame clones alone and is incomplete. The sample shows roughly 120,000 clones, about 90% of them seen only once. The starting material was peripheral blood, obtained on day 0 of AZD1222 vaccination. These receptors originate from an adult in good health.

This chain connects TRBV28 to TRBJ2-7; TRBD1 might be the D (5 bases). Trimming took off 4 bases at V and 2 bases at J, with 18 bases between the two ends. In germline, CDR1 is MDHEN, CDR2 SYDVKM. The CDR3 runs to 16 residues. The CDR3 region has the DNA TGTGCCAGCAGTTCATGGACAACGCCGAATACCTACGAGCAGTACTTC. This encodes CASSSWTTPNTYEQYF.

The rearrangement uses TRBV27 and TRBJ1-2; D might be TRBD1 (5 bases). Germline lookup yields CDR1 MNHEY and CDR2 SMNVEV (reference sequence). Trimming took off 4 bases at V and 5 bases at J, with 17 bases between the two ends. This CDR3 has 15 residues. The CDR3, as DNA: TGTGCCAGCAGTTCAGGGCCCGACCCTGGGTATGGCTACACCTTC. Its protein product is CASSSGPDPGYGYTF.

This sequence joins TRBV29-1 and TRBJ2-7, with 8 bases fitting TRBD1. Unmatched junction bases numbered 3, after V lost 3 bases and J lost 2 bases. The CDR3 runs 13 residues. The germline CDR1 and CDR2 sequences are SQVTM and ANQGSEA. CDR3 sequence: CSVDVTGAYEQYF. CDR3 nucleotides: TGCAGCGTTGACGTGACAGGGGCCTACGAGCAGTACTTC.

This clone came up once. The chain has TRBV28 and TRBJ2-2; D not certain. This CDR3 is built from 15 residues. The ends were cut back, 4 bases at V and 0 bases at J, with 9 bases in the middle. Germline CDR1 reads MDHEN; CDR2 reads SYDVKM. Written as DNA, the CDR3 is TGTGCCAGCAGTTATCAAGGTTCGAACACCGGGGAGCTGTTTTTT. Amino acid sequence: CASSYQGSNTGELFF.

The V and J genes are TRBV6-5 and TRBJ1-5, with no clear D. The CDR3 has 14 amino acids. Trimming pared 0 bases from V and 8 bases from J, leaving 11 bases between. Germline CDR1 MNHEY, CDR2 SVGAGI. The CDR3 loop is CASSYSRGSEPQHF. Here the CDR3 DNA reads TGTGCCAGCAGTTACTCCCGGGGTAGTGAGCCCCAGCATTTT.

The rearrangement uses TRBV9 and TRBJ2-5; 10 bases map to TRBD2. The length of the CDR3 is 15 residues. J gave up 3 bases and V 3 bases, and 5 bases lay outside the gene matches. Germline V CDR1 and CDR2: SGDLS, YYNGEE. The CDR3 protein is CASSARSGGEETQYF. In DNA form, the CDR3 reads TGTGCCAGCAGCGCCAGGAGCGGGGGGGAAGAGACCCAGTACTTC.

The chain carries TRBV5-1 and TRBJ2-2; D unclear. CDR1 is SGHRS and CDR2 is YFSETQ in the germline V gene. This CDR3 spans 12 amino acids. Trimming stripped 5 bases from V and 3 bases from J, with 5 bases between. As DNA, the CDR3 is TGCGCCAGCAGATTCGACACCGGGGAGCTGTTTTTT. It codes for CASRFDTGELFF. The full variable domain, completed using reference TRBV5-1 and TRBJ2-2, is KAGVTQTPRYLIKTRGQQVTLSCSPISGHRSVSWYQQTPGQGLQFLFEYFSETQRNKGNFPGRFSGRQFSNSRSEMNVSTLELGDSALYLCASRFDTGELFFGEGSRLTVL.

The chain joins TRBV21-1 to TRBJ2-3. TRBV21-1 is listed as a pseudogene. The CDR3 extends over 14 amino acids. The CDR3 is CAIPRVRSTDTQYF. In nucleotides, the CDR3 is TGTGCCATCCCCAGAGTTAGAAGCACAGATACGCAGTATTTT.

The V gene is TRBV25-1, the J gene TRBJ2-7; 10 bases map to TRBD1. This CDR3 is 15 amino acids long. Germline loops: CDR1 MGHDK, CDR2 SYGVNS. The ends lost 1 base at V and 2 bases at J; junction bases unmatched: 2. CDR3: CASSESGQGPYEQYF. The DNA of the CDR3 is TGTGCCAGCAGTGAATCGGGACAGGGGCCCTACGAGCAGTACTTC.